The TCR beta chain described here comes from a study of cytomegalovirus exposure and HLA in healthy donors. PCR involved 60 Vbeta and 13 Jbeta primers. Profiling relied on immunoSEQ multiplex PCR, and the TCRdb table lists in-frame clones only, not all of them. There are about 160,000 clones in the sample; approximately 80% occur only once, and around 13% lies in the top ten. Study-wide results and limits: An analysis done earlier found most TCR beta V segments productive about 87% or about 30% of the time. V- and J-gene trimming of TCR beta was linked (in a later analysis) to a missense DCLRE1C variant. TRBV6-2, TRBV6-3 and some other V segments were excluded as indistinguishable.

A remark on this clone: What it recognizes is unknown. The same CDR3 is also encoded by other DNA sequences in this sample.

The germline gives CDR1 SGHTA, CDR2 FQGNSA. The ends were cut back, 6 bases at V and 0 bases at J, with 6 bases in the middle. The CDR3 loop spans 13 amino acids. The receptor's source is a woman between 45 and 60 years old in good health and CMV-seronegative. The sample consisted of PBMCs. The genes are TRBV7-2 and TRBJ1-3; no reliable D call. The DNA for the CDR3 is TGTGCCAGCAGTCGAGTCTCTGGAAACACCATATATTTT. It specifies CASSRVSGNTIYF.